The text below deals with one TCR beta chain. These data are taken from a study of blood T cells in healthy people across ages. A second roughly 6 to 11 cycle PCR used barcoded and J-beta primers. TCRdb fed the 5' RACE reads into MiXCR, producing one record per CDR3 protein. Of 1.5 million to 2 million distinct CDR3 sequences listed, around 48% were seen once; the top ten hold less than 2.5%. V dropped 2 bases and J dropped 11 bases, with 16 bases sitting between them. CDR1 is KGHSH and CDR2 is LQKENI in the germline V gene. This CDR3 has 15 amino acids. The sequenced sample was blood. The chain couples TRBV18 to TRBJ1-6; perhaps TRBD1 as D (5 bases). The clonotype was recovered from a woman between 40 and 55 years old in good health. CDR3 amino acids: CASSPNQRGGPPLHF. As DNA, the CDR3 is TGTGCCAGCTCACCAAATCAGAGGGGTGGGCCACCCCTCCACTTT.